This T cell receptor (beta chain) stems from a study of T cells in Graves' hyperthyroidism and ophthalmopathy. An absence of ophthalmopathy progression within 18 months meant stable Graves' hyperthyroidism. Germline V gene sequence: CDR1 GTSNPN, CDR2 SVGIG (reference sequence). CDR3 length: 16 amino acids. V lost 0 bases and J lost 6, with 15 bases in between. Whole-study results and caveats: Ophthalmopathy prediction by the model preceded onset by a median roughly 6 months.

Turning to this clonotype: What it recognizes is unknown.

Template material for amplifying TCR beta CDR3 regions consisted of RNA transcripts. HTBI primers drove first-round RT-PCR of the TCR CDR3. Each CDR3 protein is one row after TCRdb ran MiXCR on the multiplex PCR reads. The sample records some 460,000 distinct CDR3 sequences, around a sixth being singletons. Sequencing used blood. This receptor was obtained from a woman aged 18-29 years with Graves' hyperthyroidism. The chain combines TRBV30 with TRBJ1-6; D is uncertain. The CDR3 protein is CAWSVLSPRPNSPLHF. The CDR3 nucleotides read TGTGCCTGGAGTGTACTGAGTCCTCGCCCTAATTCACCCCTCCACTTT. The whole variable domain, filled in from reference TRBV30 and TRBJ1-6, reads SQTIHQWPATLVQPVGSPLSLECTVEGTSNPNLYWYRQAAGRGLQLLFYSVGIGQISSEVPQNLSASRPQDRQFILSSKKLLLSDSGFYLCAWSVLSPRPNSPLHFGNGTRLTVT.